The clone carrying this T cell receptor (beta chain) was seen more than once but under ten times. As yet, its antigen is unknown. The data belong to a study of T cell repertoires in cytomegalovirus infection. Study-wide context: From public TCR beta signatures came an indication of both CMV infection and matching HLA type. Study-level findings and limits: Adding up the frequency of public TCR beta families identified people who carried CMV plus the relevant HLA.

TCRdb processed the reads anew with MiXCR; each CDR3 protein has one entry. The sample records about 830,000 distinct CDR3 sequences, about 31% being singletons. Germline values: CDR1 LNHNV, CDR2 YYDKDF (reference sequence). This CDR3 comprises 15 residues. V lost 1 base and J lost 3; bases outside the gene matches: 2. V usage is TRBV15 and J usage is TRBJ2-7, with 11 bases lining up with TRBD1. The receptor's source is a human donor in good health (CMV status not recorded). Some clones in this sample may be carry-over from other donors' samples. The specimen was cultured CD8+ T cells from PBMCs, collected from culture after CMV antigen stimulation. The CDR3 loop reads CATSRGGTGGYEQYF. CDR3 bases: TGTGCCACCAGCAGAGGGGGGACAGGGGGCTACGAGCAGTACTTC.